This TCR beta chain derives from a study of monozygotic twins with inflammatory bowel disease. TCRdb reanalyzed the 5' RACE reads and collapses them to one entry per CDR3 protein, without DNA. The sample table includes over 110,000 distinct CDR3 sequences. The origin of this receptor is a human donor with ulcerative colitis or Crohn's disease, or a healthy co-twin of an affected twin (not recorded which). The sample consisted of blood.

CDR3 region: CASSVSRGNTEAFF. V usage is TRBV7-3 and J usage is TRBJ1-1; TCRdb returns TRBD1, unconfirmable since there is no DNA. Germline V CDR1 and CDR2: SGHTA, FQGTGA. The CDR3 loop spans 14 amino acids.